One sample yielded the 6 T cell receptor beta chains listed below, sequenced in a study of Ad26.COV2.S vaccination and SARS-CoV-2 variants. The data were produced by immunoSEQ multiplex PCR, yet TCRdb's version contains in-frame clones alone and is incomplete. The sample lists about 350,000 clones; 80% to 90% were seen once. This sample's treatment: around 19 received Ad26.COV2.S at low or high dose, single or two shots; roughly five received placebo; per-sample allocation not given. The study sampled participants on day 63 after the first vaccine or placebo injection. Sequenced here: peripheral blood, sampled in a trial of Ad26.COV2.S vaccine versus placebo. The receptor set was obtained from a person between 18 and 60 years old who received the Ad26.COV2.S COVID-19 vaccine or a placebo.

This chain links TRBV7-2 with TRBJ2-1, with 9 bases lining up with TRBD1. Trimming cost V 4 bases and J 7 bases; bases outside gene matches: 2. Looked up from germline, CDR1 is SGHTA and CDR2 is FQGNSA. The CDR3 totals 13 residues. CDR3 DNA sequence: TGTGCCAGCAGCTGGGACAGGGAGAATGAGCAGTTCTTC. This encodes CASSWDRENEQFF.

The sample holds one count of this clone. The chain is built from TRBV6-6 and TRBJ1-2, with D maybe TRBD1 (5 bases). V lost 4 bases and J 2 bases, leaving 11 bases between the germline ends. The germline gives CDR1 MNHNY, CDR2 SVGAGI (reference sequence). This CDR3 has 14 residues. This CDR3 is CASSSTGTNYGYTF. CDR3 coding DNA: TGTGCCAGCAGTTCCACCGGGACCAACTATGGCTACACCTTC.

This clone turned up a few times. J is TRBJ1-1 and V is TRBV28; 8 bases align to TRBD1. Per germline, CDR1 MDHEN and CDR2 SYDVKM. The junction had 12 bases not matched to a gene; V was cut back by 6 bases and J by 6 bases. There are 15 residues in the CDR3. The CDR3: CASSPTRTGSPEAFF. The CDR3 DNA reads as TGTGCCAGCAGCCCTACCAGGACAGGGTCCCCTGAAGCTTTCTTT.

On this clone itself: Other DNA sequences from this sample encode an identical CDR3 as well. This chain joins TRBV9 and TRBJ2-3, with D perhaps matching TRBD1 or TRBD2 (6 bases each). V was clipped by 0 bases and J by 3 bases, with 11 bases between them. CDR1 is SGDLS and CDR2 is YYNGEE in the germline V gene. The CDR3 contains 15 residues. CDR3 amino acids: CASSVEGGSTDTQYF. CDR3 bases: TGTGCCAGCAGCGTAGAGGGGGGCAGTACAGATACGCAGTATTTT.

CDR3 sequence reads: CASSQGLVGRTQETQYF. For the CDR3, the DNA is TGTGCCAGCAGCCAAGGTTTGGTCGGCAGGACCCAAGAGACCCAGTACTTC. The chain has TRBV3-1 (or the pseudogene TRBV3-2) and TRBJ2-5; D gene ambiguous. The CDR3 covers 17 residues. CDR1 is LGHDT, CDR2 YNNKEL, per germline (reference sequence). Trimming removed 1 base from V and 1 base from J, with 16 bases in between.

The rearrangement uses TRBV6-5 and TRBJ1-5, with D uncertain. This CDR3 spans 15 amino acids. Germline assignment: CDR1 MNHEY and CDR2 SVGAGI. The V gene lost 4 bases and the J gene lost 0 bases, with 10 bases spanning the gap. This chain's CDR3 is CASSLTGYSNQPQHF. CDR3 coding DNA: TGTGCCAGCAGTTTGACGGGATATAGCAATCAGCCCCAGCATTTT.